These T cell receptor beta chains were read from a single sample in a study of cytomegalovirus exposure and HLA in healthy donors. The table came from immunoSEQ multiplex PCR; TCRdb's copy has only in-frame clones and leaves some out. The sample table sets out about 200,000 clones. Sample: PBMCs. The source of these receptors is a girl aged 2 to 10 in good health and CMV-seropositive. The conserved cysteine and the conserved F or W are not part of the CDR3 here. D genes are given only for firm matches.

D,V,CDR3
-,TRBV19,ASSIGQTMGYGNQPQH
-,TRBV5-4,ASSLPRTGNTEAF
-,TRBV6-1,ASSLEETGELF
-,TRBV28,ASTQATQY
-,TRBV7-8,ASSQDRNTEAF
TRBD1,TRBV2,ASRQRQGAYEQY
TRBD1,TRBV28,ASSFEGAEGYT
-,TRBV30,AWIRGGTANSPLH
-,TRBV28,ASSLDSPGELF
-,TRBV5-1,ASSKQGTNTGELF
TRBD1,TRBV28,ASSVPGQGRTEAF
-,TRBV5-1,ASSLDSNSNQPQH
-,TRBV5-4,ASSPATKETQY
-,TRBV6-1,ASSEGRGEAF
TRBD1,TRBV2,ASRRTGKQY
-,TRBV6-6,ASSYSSQAIPRGYT
TRBD2,TRBV10-1,ASSEQGHSGGAHEQF
TRBD2,TRBV19,ASSPGASGRPETQY
TRBD2,TRBV9,ASSKGLAGVAEQF
TRBD1,TRBV10-2,ASSVLTGGGHEQY
-,TRBV27,ASRGRGYGYT
TRBD1,TRBV28,ASKMQGASFYEQY
-,TRBV7-3,ASSPTGLSSTDTQY
TRBD2,TRBV9,ASSLGLAAYYNEQF
TRBD1,TRBV28,ASSQGQHYGYT
-,TRBV5-1,ASSLGRGFGDTQY
-,TRBV6-1,ASSTHVGDLETQY
TRBD2,TRBV30,AWTEGGGASYNEQF
TRBD2,TRBV6-5,ASSYGWREGAYEQY
-,TRBV28,ASSQVRWGEGYT
-,TRBV5-1,ASCQGRGQETQY
-,TRBV6-6,ASSYAQGGYT
TRBD2,TRBV5-4,ASSIAGGPNTGELF
TRBD2,TRBV7-2,ASSLSGSSYNEQF
-,TRBV20-1,SASRENEQF
TRBD1,TRBV19,ASSPTGSRGNQPQH
TRBD2,TRBV7-2,ASSLAREGETQY
TRBD1,TRBV5-1,ASSLATGGQSYNEQF
TRBD1,TRBV7-6,ASSLVQNRDRGPFGELF
TRBD2,TRBV6-6,ASSQREPNYNEQF
TRBD2,TRBV5-6,ASSRSSSNGRTDTQY
TRBD2,TRBV5-4,ASSPKRGNEQY
-,TRBV19,ASSIRRGQPQH
-,TRBV28,ASSLPGRANSGNTIY
-,TRBV5-1,ASSPQKGGIGTIKTDTQY
-,TRBV27,ATTPRAGNYGYT
TRBD2,TRBV7-9,ASSARLAGSYNEQF
-,TRBV7-9,ASTQRTENSPLH
TRBD1,TRBV2,ASSRTGNHYGYT
-,TRBV5-6,ASSLAYEQY
-,TRBV27,ASRGVNYGYT
TRBD1,TRBV7-6,ASSLLGTGGEQY
-,TRBV7-9,ASRGRGRKTQY
TRBD1,TRBV16,ASSQSDRGSGYT
-,TRBV6-6,ASSSRESSDSYEQY
-,TRBV6-5,ASSPRAGESEQF
TRBD1,TRBV6-1,ASSERTGGYT
TRBD2,TRBV2,ASRTSGTDTQY
TRBD1,TRBV7-9,ASSLGTQGTGVYEQY